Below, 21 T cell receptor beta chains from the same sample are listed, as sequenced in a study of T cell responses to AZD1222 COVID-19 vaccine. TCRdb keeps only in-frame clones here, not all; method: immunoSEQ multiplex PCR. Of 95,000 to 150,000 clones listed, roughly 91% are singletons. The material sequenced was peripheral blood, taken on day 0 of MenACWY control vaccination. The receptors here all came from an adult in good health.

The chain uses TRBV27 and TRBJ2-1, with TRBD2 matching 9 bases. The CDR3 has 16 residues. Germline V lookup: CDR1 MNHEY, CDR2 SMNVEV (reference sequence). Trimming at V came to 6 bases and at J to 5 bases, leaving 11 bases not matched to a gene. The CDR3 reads CASRSWREGMNNEQFF. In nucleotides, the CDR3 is TGTGCCAGCAGGAGCTGGCGGGAGGGTATGAACAATGAGCAGTTCTTC.

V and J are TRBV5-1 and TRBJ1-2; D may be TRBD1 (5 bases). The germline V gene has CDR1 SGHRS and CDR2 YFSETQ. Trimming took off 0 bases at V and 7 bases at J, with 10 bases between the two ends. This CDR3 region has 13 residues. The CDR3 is CASSLALGVGYTF. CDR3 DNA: TGCGCCAGCAGCTTGGCCTTAGGGGTTGGCTACACCTTC.

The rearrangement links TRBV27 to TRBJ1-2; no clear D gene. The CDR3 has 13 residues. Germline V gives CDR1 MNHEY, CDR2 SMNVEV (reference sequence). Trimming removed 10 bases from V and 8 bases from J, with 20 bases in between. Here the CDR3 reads CATQLGPGGGYTF. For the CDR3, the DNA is TGTGCCACCCAGTTGGGTCCCGGTGGGGGCTACACCTTC.

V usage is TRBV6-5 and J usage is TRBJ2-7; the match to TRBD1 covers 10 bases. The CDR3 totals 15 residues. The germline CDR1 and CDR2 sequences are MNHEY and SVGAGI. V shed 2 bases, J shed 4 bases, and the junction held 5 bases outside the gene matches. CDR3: CASSYRDRGQYEQYF. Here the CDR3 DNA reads TGTGCCAGCAGTTACAGGGACAGGGGACAATACGAGCAGTACTTC.

CDR3 residues: CSASGGLAVTYEQYF. CDR3 nucleotides: TGCAGTGCTAGTGGGGGACTAGCGGTAACCTACGAGCAGTACTTC. This rearrangement joins TRBV20-1 to TRBJ2-7; 11 bases map to TRBD2. Germline lookup yields CDR1 DFQATT and CDR2 SNEGSKA (reference sequence). After removal of 3 bases from V and 2 bases from J, the junction contained 6 bases not matched to a gene. The CDR3 has 15 amino acids.

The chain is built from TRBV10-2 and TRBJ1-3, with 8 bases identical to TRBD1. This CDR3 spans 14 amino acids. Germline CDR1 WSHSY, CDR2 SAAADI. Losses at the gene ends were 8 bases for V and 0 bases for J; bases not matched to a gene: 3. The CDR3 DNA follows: TGCGCCAGCGAAACAGGGGGCTCTGGAAACACCATATATTTT. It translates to CASETGGSGNTIYF.

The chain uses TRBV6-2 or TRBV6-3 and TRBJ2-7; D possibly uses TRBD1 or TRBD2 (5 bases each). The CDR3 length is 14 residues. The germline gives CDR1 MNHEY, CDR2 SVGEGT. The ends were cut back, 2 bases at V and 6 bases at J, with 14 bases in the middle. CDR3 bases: TGTGCCAGCAGTTACGGGACCCCTAAAGGCGAGCAGTACGTC. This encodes CASSYGTPKGEQYV.

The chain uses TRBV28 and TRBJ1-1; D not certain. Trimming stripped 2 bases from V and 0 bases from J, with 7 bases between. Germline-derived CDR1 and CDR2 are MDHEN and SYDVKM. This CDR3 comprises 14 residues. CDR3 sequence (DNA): TGTGCCAGCAGTTTAGGGCATTTGAACACTGAAGCTTTCTTT. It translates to CASSLGHLNTEAFF. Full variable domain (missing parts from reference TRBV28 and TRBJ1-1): DVKVTQSSRYLVKRTGEKVFLECVQDMDHENMFWYRQDPGLGLRLIYFSYDVKMKEKGDIPEGYSVSREKKERFSLILESASTNQTSMYLCASSLGHLNTEAFFGQGTRLTVV.

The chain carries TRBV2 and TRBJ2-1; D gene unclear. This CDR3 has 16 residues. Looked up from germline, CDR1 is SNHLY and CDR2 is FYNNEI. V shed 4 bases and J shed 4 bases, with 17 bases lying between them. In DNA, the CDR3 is TGTGCCAGCAGTGGACCTTTGGCAGGCCTTTACAATGAGCAGTTCTTC. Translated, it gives CASSGPLAGLYNEQFF.

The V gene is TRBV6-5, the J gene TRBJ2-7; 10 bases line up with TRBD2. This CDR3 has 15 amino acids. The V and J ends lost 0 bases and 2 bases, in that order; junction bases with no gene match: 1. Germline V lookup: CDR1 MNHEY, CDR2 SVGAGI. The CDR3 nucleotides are TGTGCCAGCAGTTACTCGAGCGGGGGGGCCTACGAGCAGTACGTC. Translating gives CASSYSSGGAYEQYV.

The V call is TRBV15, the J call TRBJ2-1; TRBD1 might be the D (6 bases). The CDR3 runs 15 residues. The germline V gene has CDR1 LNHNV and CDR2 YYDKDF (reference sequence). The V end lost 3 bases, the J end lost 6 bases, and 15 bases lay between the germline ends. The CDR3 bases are TGTGCCACCAGCAGTAGGTCAGGGGTGTCCAATGAGCAGTTCTTC. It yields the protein CATSSRSGVSNEQFF. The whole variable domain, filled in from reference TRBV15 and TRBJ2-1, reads DAMVIQNPRYQVTQFGKPVTLSCSQTLNHNVMYWYQQKSSQAPKLLFHYYDKDFNNEADTPDNFQSRRPNTSFCFLDIRSPGLGDTAMYLCATSSRSGVSNEQFFGPGTRLTVL.

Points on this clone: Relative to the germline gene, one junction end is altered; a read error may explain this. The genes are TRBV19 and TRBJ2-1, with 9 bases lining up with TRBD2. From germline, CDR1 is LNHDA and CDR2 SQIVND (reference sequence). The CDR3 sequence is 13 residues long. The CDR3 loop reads CACSGGSYNEQFF. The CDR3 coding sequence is TGTGCCTGTAGCGGGGGCTCCTACAATGAGCAGTTCTTC. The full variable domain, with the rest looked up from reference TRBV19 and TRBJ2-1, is DGGITQSPKYLFRKEGQNVTLSCEQNLNHDAMYWYRQDPGQGLRLIYYSQIVNDFQKGDIAEGYSVSREKKESFPLTVTSAQKNPTAFYLCACSGGSYNEQFFGPGTRLTVL.

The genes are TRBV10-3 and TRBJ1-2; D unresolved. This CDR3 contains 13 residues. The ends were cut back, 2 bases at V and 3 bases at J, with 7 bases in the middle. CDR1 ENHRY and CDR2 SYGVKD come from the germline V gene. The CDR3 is CAISEGGDYGYTF. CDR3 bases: TGTGCCATCAGTGAGGGTGGGGACTATGGCTACACCTTC.

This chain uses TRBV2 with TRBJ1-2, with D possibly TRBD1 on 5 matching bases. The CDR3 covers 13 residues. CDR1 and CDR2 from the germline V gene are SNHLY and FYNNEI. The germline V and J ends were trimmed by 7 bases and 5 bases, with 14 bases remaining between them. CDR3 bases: TGTGCCAGCACCCGGGGGGGGTGGTATGGCTACACCTTC. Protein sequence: CASTRGGWYGYTF.

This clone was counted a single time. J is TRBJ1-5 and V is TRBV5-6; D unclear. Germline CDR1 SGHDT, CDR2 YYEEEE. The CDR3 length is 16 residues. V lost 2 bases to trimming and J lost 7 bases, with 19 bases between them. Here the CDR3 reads CASSFWRDRLVQPQHF. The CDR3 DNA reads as TGTGCCAGCAGCTTCTGGAGGGATCGGTTGGTACAGCCCCAGCATTTT. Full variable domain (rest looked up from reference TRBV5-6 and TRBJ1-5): DAGVTQSPTHLIKTRGQQVTLRCSPKSGHDTVSWYQQALGQGPQFIFQYYEEEERQRGNFPDRFSGHQFPNYSSELNVNALLLGDSALYLCASSFWRDRLVQPQHFGDGTRLSIL.

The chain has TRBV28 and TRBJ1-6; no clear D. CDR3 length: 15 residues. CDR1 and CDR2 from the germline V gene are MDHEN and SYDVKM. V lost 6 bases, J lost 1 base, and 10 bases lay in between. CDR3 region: CASSPRGSYNSPLHF. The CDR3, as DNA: TGTGCCAGCAGCCCGCGGGGATCCTATAATTCACCCCTCCACTTT. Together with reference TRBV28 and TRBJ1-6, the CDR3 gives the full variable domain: DVKVTQSSRYLVKRTGEKVFLECVQDMDHENMFWYRQDPGLGLRLIYFSYDVKMKEKGDIPEGYSVSREKKERFSLILESASTNQTSMYLCASSPRGSYNSPLHFGNGTRLTVT.

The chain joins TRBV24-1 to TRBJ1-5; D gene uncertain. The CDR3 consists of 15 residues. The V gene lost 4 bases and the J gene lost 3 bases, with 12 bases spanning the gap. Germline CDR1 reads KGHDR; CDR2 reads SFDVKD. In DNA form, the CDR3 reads TGTGCCACCAGTGACCGGACTTCATTCAATCAGCCCCAGCATTTT. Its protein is CATSDRTSFNQPQHF.

The DNA for the CDR3 is TGCGCCAGCAGCCTGGGACAGCATAGCAATCAGCCCCAGCATTTT. It specifies CASSLGQHSNQPQHF. V usage is TRBV4-1 and J usage is TRBJ1-5; 7 bases fit TRBD1. CDR3 size: 15 residues. With 4 bases clipped from V and 0 bases from J, the junction kept 3 bases outside the gene matches. In germline, CDR1 is MGHRA, CDR2 YSYEKL.

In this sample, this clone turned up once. The CDR3 DNA reads TGTGCCAGTTTAATCCGGAGCGGGGAGCTGTTTTTT. It codes for CASLIRSGELFF. The chain combines TRBV18 with TRBJ2-2; D gene ambiguous. The CDR3 is made up of 12 amino acids. From germline, CDR1 is KGHSH and CDR2 LQKENI. V lost 9 bases and J 7 bases, leaving 12 bases between the germline ends.

CDR3 protein: CASSTDRVEGYTF. DNA for the CDR3: TGTGCCAGTAGTACGGACAGGGTGGAGGGCTACACCTTC. This chain joins TRBV19 and TRBJ1-2, with 8 nucleotides matching TRBD1. The CDR3 is 13 amino acids. V lost 4 bases and J lost 8; bases outside the gene matches: 6. Germline V gene sequence: CDR1 LNHDA, CDR2 SQIVND (reference sequence). The whole variable domain, filled in from reference TRBV19 and TRBJ1-2, reads DGGITQSPKYLFRKEGQNVTLSCEQNLNHDAMYWYRQDPGQGLRLIYYSQIVNDFQKGDIAEGYSVSREKKESFPLTVTSAQKNPTAFYLCASSTDRVEGYTFGSGTRLTVV.

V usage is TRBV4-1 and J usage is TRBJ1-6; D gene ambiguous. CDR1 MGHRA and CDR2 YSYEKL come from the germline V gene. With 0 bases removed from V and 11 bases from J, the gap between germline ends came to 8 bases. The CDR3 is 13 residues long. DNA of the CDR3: TGCGCCAGCAGCCAAGATGAGCGAGCACCCCTCCACTTT. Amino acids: CASSQDERAPLHF.